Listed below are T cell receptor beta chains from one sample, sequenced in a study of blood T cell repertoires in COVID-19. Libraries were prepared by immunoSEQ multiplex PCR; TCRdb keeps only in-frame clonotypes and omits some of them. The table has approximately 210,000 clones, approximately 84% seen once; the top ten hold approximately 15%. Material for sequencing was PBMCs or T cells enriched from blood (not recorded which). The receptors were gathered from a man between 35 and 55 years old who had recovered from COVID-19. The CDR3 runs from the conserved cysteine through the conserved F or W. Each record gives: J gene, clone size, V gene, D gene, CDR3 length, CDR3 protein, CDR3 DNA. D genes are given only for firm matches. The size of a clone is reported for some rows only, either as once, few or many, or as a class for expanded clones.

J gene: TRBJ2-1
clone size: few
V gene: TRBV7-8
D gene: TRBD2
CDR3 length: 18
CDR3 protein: CASSGSRTSGPVVNEQFF
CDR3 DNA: TGTGCCAGCAGCGGGAGTCGTACTAGCGGGCCGGTAGTGAATGAGCAGTTCTTC

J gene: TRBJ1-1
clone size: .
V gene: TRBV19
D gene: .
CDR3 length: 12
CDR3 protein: CASSIRGTEAFF
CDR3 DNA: TGTGCCAGTAGTATTCGGGGCACTGAAGCTTTCTTT

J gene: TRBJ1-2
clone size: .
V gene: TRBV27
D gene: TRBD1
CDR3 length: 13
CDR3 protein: CASSPGGNYGYTF
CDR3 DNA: TGTGCCAGCAGTCCAGGGGGGAACTATGGCTACACCTTC

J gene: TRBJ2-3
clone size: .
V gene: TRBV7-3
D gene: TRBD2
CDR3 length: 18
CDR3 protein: CASSLTQGLAIGTDTQYF
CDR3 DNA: TGTGCCAGCAGCTTAACCCAGGGACTAGCAATCGGCACAGATACGCAGTATTTT

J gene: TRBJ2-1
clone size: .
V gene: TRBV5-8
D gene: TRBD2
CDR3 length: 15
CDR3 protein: CASSLGTSGYNEQFF
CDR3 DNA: TGTGCCAGCAGCTTGGGGACTAGCGGGTACAATGAGCAGTTCTTC

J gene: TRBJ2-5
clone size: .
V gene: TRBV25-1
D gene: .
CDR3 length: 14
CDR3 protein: CASSKERWEETQYF
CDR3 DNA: TGTGCCAGCAGTAAGGAGCGTTGGGAAGAGACCCAGTACTTC

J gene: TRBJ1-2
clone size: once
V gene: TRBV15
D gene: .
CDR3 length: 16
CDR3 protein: CATSRDLGLERRGYTF
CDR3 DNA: TGTGCCACCAGCAGAGATTTGGGCTTGGAAAGGCGTGGCTACACCTTC

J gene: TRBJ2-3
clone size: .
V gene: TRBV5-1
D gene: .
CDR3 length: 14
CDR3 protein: CASNRGGSTDTQYF
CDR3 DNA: TGCGCCTCCAATCGCGGGGGCAGCACAGATACGCAGTATTTT

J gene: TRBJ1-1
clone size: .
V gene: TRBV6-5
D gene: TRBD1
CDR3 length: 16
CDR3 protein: CASSLTLQGALGEAFF
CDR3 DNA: TGTGCCAGCAGTTTAACCTTACAGGGGGCATTGGGTGAAGCTTTCTTT

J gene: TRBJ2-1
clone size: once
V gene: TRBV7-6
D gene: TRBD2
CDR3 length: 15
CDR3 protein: CASSQTSGRSNEQFF
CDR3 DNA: TGTGCCAGCAGCCAGACTAGCGGGAGGAGCAATGAGCAGTTCTTC

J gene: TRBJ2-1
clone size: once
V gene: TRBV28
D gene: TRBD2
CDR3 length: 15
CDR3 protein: CASRDLAETYNEQFF
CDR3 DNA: TGTGCCAGCAGGGATCTAGCGGAGACCTACAATGAGCAGTTCTTC

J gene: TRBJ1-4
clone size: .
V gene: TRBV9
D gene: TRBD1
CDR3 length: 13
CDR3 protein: CASSAGTEEKLFF
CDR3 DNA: TGTGCCAGCAGCGCGGGGACAGAGGAAAAACTGTTTTTT

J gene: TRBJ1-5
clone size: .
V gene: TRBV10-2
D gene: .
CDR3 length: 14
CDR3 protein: CASSEINKNQPQHF
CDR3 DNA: TGCGCCAGCAGTGAAATTAACAAGAATCAGCCCCAGCATTTT

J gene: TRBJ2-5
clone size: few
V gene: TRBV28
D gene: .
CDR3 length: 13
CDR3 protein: CASSPRPVRIQYF
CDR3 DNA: TGTGCCAGCAGTCCCAGGCCCGTTAGAATCCAGTACTTC

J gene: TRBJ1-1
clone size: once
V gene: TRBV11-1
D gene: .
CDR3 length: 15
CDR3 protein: CASSPTGLIDTEAFF
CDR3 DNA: TGTGCCAGCAGCCCTACAGGGCTTATCGACACTGAAGCTTTCTTT

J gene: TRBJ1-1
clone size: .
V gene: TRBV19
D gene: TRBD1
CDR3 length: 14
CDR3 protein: CASTANRGNTEAFF
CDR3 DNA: TGTGCCAGTACCGCGAACAGGGGGAACACTGAAGCTTTCTTT

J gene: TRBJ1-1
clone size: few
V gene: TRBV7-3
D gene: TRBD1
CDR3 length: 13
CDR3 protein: CASSIRQGSEAFF
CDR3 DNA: TGTGCCAGCAGCATAAGACAGGGATCTGAAGCTTTCTTT

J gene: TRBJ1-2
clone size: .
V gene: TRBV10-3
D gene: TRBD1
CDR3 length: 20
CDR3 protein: CAISLGDRPPLVPYNDGYTF
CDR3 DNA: TGTGCCATCAGTCTTGGGGACAGGCCCCCCCTAGTCCCCTATAACGATGGCTACACCTTC

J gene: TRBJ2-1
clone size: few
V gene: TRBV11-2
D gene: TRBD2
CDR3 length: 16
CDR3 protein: CASSHPGLAGGNEQFF
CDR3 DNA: TGTGCCAGCAGCCACCCGGGACTAGCGGGAGGGAATGAGCAGTTCTTC

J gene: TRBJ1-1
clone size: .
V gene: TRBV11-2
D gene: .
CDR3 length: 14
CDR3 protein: CASSFTGFNTEAFF
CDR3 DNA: TGTGCCAGCAGCTTTACAGGGTTTAACACTGAAGCTTTCTTT

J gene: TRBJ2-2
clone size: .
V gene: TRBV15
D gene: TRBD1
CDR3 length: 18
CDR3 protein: CATSRGKTGGRDTGELFF
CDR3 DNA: TGTGCCACCAGCAGAGGTAAGACAGGGGGTAGGGACACCGGGGAGCTGTTTTTT

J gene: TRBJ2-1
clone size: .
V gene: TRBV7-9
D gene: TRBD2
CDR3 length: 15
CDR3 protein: CASRNGLAGGYEQFF
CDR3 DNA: TGTGCCAGCAGAAACGGACTAGCGGGGGGGTATGAGCAGTTCTTC

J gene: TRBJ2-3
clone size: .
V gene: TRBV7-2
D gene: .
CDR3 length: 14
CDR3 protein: CASSSSSGLDTQYF
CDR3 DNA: TGTGCCAGCAGCTCCTCCTCCGGGTTAGATACGCAGTATTTT

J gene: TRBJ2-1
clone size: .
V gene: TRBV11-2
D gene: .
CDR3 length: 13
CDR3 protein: CASSSDRYNEQFF
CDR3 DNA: TGTGCCAGCAGCTCCGACAGATACAATGAGCAGTTCTTC

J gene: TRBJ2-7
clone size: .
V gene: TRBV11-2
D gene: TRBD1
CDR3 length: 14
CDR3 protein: CASSFSTGEYEQYF
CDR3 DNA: TGTGCCAGCAGCTTCTCGACAGGGGAGTACGAGCAGTACTTC

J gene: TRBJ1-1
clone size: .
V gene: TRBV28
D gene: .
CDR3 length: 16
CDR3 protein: CASSFPHASGNTEAFF
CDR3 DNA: TGTGCCAGCAGTTTCCCCCACGCCTCAGGGAACACTGAAGCTTTCTTT

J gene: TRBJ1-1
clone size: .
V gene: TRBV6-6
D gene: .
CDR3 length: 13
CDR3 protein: CASNQYGNTEAFF
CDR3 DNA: TGTGCCAGCAACCAGTATGGGAACACTGAAGCTTTCTTT

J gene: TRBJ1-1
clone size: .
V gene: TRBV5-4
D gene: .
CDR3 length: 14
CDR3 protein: CASSPSGGGTEAFF
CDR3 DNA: TGTGCCAGCAGCCCTAGCGGCGGAGGGACTGAAGCTTTCTTT

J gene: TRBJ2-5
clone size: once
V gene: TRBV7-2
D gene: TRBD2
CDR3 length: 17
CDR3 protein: CASSRPVAGLNQETQYF
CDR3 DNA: TGTGCCAGCAGCAGGCCGGTAGCGGGGCTGAACCAAGAGACCCAGTACTTC

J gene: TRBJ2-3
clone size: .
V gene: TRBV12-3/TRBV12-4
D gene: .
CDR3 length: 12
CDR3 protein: CASSFAGDTQYF
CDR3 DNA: TGTGCCAGCAGTTTTGCAGGAGATACGCAGTATTTT

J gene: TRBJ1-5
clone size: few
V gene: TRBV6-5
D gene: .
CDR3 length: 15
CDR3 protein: CASSLDRNSNQPQHF
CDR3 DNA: TGTGCCAGCAGCCTAGACAGAAATAGCAATCAGCCCCAGCATTTT